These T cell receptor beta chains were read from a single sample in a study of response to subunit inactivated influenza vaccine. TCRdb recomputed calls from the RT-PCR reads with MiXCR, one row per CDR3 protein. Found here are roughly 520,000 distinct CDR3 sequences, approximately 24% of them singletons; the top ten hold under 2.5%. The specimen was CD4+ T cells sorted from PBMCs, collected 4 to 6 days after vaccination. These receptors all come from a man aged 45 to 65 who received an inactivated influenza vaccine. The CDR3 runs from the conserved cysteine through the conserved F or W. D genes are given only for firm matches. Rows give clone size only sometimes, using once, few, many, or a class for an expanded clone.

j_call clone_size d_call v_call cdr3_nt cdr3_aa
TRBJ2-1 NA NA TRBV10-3 TGTGCCATCAGTGTGGACAATGAGCAGTTCTTC CAISVDNEQFF
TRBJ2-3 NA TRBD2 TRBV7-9 TGTGCCAGCAGCTTAAGGGCGCTAGCGGGGGCTACAGATACGCAGTATTTT CASSLRALAGATDTQYF
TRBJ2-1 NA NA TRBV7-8 TGTGCCCGCAGCTCCCTGGGGGGTAATATAGGGGGTGAGCAGTTCTTC CARSSLGGNIGGEQFF
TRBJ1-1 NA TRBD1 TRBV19 TGTGCCAGTAGTGACGGACAGGGGGCGCGCACTGAAGCTTTCTTT CASSDGQGARTEAFF
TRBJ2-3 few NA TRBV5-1 TGCGCCAGCAGCTCTACTGCGGCCACAGATACGCAGTATTTT CASSSTAATDTQYF
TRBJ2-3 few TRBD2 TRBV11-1 TGTGCCAGCAGCTTAGGGTACGGACTAGCGGGAGTCGGAGATACGCAGTATTTT CASSLGYGLAGVGDTQYF
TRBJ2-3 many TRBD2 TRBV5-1 TGCGCCAGCAGCTTGGGTGCAGGACTAGCGGGAGTGGATACGCAGTATTTT CASSLGAGLAGVDTQYF
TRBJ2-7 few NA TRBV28 TGTGCCAGCAGTTGGTTCAGGGAGACCTACGAGCAGTACTTC CASSWFRETYEQYF
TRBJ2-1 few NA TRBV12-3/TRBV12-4 TGTGCCAGCAGCCTAACACGTGAGCAGTTCTTC CASSLTREQFF
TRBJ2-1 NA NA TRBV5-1 TGCGCCAGCAGCTTGGTTAGGACAGCCCCCGGTGAGCAGTTCTTC CASSLVRTAPGEQFF
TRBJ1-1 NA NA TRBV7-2 TGTGCCAGCAGCTTATACGGATCCATGAACACTGAAGCTTTCTTT CASSLYGSMNTEAFF
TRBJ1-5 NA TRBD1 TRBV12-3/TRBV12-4 TGTGCCAGCAGTGCGACAGGGTGGGATCAGCCCCAGCATTTT CASSATGWDQPQHF
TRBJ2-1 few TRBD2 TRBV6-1 TGTGCCAGCAGACAGAGCGGGACCCGGAACAATGAGCAGTTCTTC CASRQSGTRNNEQFF
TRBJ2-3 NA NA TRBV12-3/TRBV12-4 TGTGCCAGCAGCAGGTTCCGGAGTTACACAGATACGCAGTATTTT CASSRFRSYTDTQYF
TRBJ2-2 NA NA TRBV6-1 TGTGCCAGCAGCCATGTCATTGGGGCTGGCGGGGAGCTGTTTTTT CASSHVIGAGGELFF
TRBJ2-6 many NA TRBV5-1 TGTGCCAGCAGCTTAACTGGGGCCAACGTCCTGACTTTC CASSLTGANVLTF
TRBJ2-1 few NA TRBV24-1 TGTGCCACCAGTGATTCTCAGGGTTTAGCCTACAATGAGCAGTTCTTC CATSDSQGLAYNEQFF
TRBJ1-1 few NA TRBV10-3 TGTGCCATCAAAGATCTGGACACTGAAGCTTTCTTT CAIKDLDTEAFF
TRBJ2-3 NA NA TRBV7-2 TGTGCCAGCAGCTTAGTTACGGCGAGCACAGATACGCAGTATTTT CASSLVTASTDTQYF
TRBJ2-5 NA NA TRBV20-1 TGCAGTGCAAGAGCCCTTGGGAACCTTCAAGAGACCCAGTACTTC CSARALGNLQETQYF
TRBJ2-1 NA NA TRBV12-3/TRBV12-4 TGTGCCAGCAGTTTAAGACTACCGTACAATGAGCAGTTCTTC CASSLRLPYNEQFF
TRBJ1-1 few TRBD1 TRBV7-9 TGTGCCAGCAGACGGGGACAGCAGAACACTGAAGCTTTCTTT CASRRGQQNTEAFF
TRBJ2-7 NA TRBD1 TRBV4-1 TGCGCCAGCAGCCTGGGACAGGGGGCTGAGGGGGTTTACGAGCAGTACTTC CASSLGQGAEGVYEQYF
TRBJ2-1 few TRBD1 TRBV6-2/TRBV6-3 TGTGCCAGCAGAACGCTCCCGGGGACAGGTATACCCAATGAGCAGTTCTTC CASRTLPGTGIPNEQFF
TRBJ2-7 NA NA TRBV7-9 TGTGCCAGCAGCTTACCGGGCAGGGAGTACGAGCAGTACTTC CASSLPGREYEQYF
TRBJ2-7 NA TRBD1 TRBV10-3 TGTGCCACCCTTTCCACCGGGACAGGGGGCGGCGAGCAGTACTTC CATLSTGTGGGEQYF
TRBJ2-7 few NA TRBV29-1 TGCAGCGTTGAGCCCGAGGGTTGCGAGCAGTACTTC CSVEPEGCEQYF
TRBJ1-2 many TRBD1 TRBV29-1 TGCAGCGTGGGGGGGGACAGGGGGATTGGTGGCTACACCTTC CSVGGDRGIGGYTF
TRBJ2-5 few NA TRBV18 TGTGCCAGCTCACCACGGCAAGTAGGAGAAGGAGAGACCCAGTACTTC CASSPRQVGEGETQYF
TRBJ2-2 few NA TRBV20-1 TGCAGTGCCCTTTCCCCAACCGGGACCGGGGAGCTGTTTTTT CSALSPTGTGELFF
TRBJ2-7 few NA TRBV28 TGTGCCAGCAGTTCGGGGTGGTCCTACGAGCAGTACTTC CASSSGWSYEQYF
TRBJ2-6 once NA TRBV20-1 TGCAGTGCTAGAGATACGGGTTCCGGGGCCAACGTCCTGACTTTC CSARDTGSGANVLTF
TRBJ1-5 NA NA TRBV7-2 TGTGCCAGCAGCTTAGGAGACGCTCGTCAGCCCCAGCATTTT CASSLGDARQPQHF
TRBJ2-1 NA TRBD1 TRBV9 TGTGCCAGCAGCGTAGTGGGGACAGGGGCCGCTCGAGGGCAGTTCTTC CASSVVGTGAARGQFF
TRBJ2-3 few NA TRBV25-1 TGTGCCAGCCAGGGGCGGATTAGCACAGATACGCAGTATTTT CASQGRISTDTQYF
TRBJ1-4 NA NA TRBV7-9 TGTGCCAGCAGCCACGGGACATCTGGTGAAAAACTGTTTTTT CASSHGTSGEKLFF
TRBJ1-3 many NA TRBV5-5 TGTGCCAGCAGCTTGGAAGTCGCAGGGTATGGCTCTGGAAACACCATATATTTT CASSLEVAGYGSGNTIYF
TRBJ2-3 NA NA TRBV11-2 TGTGCCAGCAGCCGGAAGAGCTTTAGCACAGATACGCAGTATTTT CASSRKSFSTDTQYF
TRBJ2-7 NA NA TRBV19 TGTGCCAGTAGTTCCCGGGACAAGACCTACGAGCAGTACTTC CASSSRDKTYEQYF
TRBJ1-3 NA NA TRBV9 TGTGCCAGCAGCCCAACATTAGCTTCTGGAAACACCATATATTTT CASSPTLASGNTIYF